These T cell receptor beta chains were read from a single sample in a study of CD8+ T cells in alopecia areata. The protocol was immunoSEQ multiplex PCR, while the TCRdb copy is restricted to in-frame clones and leaves out a portion. The profile shows 200,000 to 250,000 clones, more than 55% of them singletons. Material: CD4+ T cells sorted from blood, obtained between weeks 44 and 45, from a patient treated with tofacitinib. Receptors originate from a human donor with alopecia areata. Both conserved end residues are part of each CDR3. A D gene is named only where the DNA matches it firmly. Some rows mark clone size as missing; the rest say once, few, many or name a class of expanded clone.

abundance	j_gene	v_gene	d_gene	CDR3aa	CDR3nt
.	TRBJ2-2	TRBV30	.	CAWSGVTANTGELFF	TGTGCCTGGAGTGGGGTGACGGCGAACACCGGGGAGCTGTTTTTT
.	TRBJ1-2	TRBV6-5	.	CASSLGRDYGYTF	TGTGCCAGCAGCCTCGGACGGGACTATGGCTACACCTTC
few	TRBJ1-4	TRBV29-1	.	CSVQGTWNEKLFF	TGCAGCGTTCAGGGGACCTGGAATGAAAAACTGTTTTTT
.	TRBJ2-3	TRBV10-3	.	CAISVASDTQYF	TGTGCCATCAGTGTGGCCTCCGATACGCAGTATTTT
.	TRBJ1-5	TRBV2	TRBD1	CASRETGGRSNQPQHF	TGTGCCAGCAGAGAAACAGGGGGCCGGAGCAATCAGCCCCAGCATTTT
few	TRBJ2-7	TRBV18	TRBD1	CASSPLGGGTGPHEQYF	TGTGCCAGCTCACCACTTGGAGGAGGGACAGGGCCCCACGAGCAGTACTTC
.	TRBJ1-1	TRBV9	TRBD1	CASSVGGQGVSEAFF	TGTGCCAGCAGCGTAGGAGGACAGGGGGTGTCTGAAGCTTTCTTT
.	TRBJ1-1	TRBV29-1	.	CSVEAPFSGSEAFF	TGCAGCGTTGAAGCTCCTTTTTCTGGGTCTGAAGCTTTCTTT
.	TRBJ2-3	TRBV2	.	CASKIRGDTDTQYF	TGTGCCAGCAAAATCCGGGGAGACACAGATACGCAGTATTTT
.	TRBJ1-2	TRBV29-1	.	CSVYSSGYGYTF	TGCAGCGTCTATAGCAGTGGGTATGGCTACACCTTC
few	TRBJ2-3	TRBV7-2	.	CASSSFGADTQYF	TGTGCCAGCAGCAGCTTCGGGGCAGATACGCAGTATTTT
.	TRBJ2-3	TRBV29-1	TRBD2	CSGDPGLAGIDTQYF	TGCAGCGGCGACCCGGGACTAGCGGGGATAGATACGCAGTATTTT
.	TRBJ2-7	TRBV7-8	.	CASSLMGYSYEQYF	TGTGCCAGCAGCTTAATGGGTTACTCCTACGAGCAGTACTTC
.	TRBJ2-2	TRBV9	TRBD2	CASSVTAGGTGELFF	TGTGCCAGCAGCGTAACAGCGGGGGGCACCGGGGAGCTGTTTTTT
.	TRBJ2-3	TRBV7-7	.	CASSLGRGAATDTQYF	TGTGCCAGCAGCTTAGGTCGGGGGGCGGCCACAGATACGCAGTATTTT
.	TRBJ1-6	TRBV29-1	TRBD1	CSATTGDNSPLHF	TGCAGCGCCACGACAGGGGATAATTCACCCCTCCACTTT
.	TRBJ1-1	TRBV5-1	.	CASSPNTGMNTEAFF	TGCGCCAGCAGCCCGAATACAGGGATGAACACTGAAGCTTTCTTT
.	TRBJ1-6	TRBV20-1	.	CSASKSSPLHF	TGCAGTGCTTCGAAGTCTTCACCCCTCCACTTT
.	TRBJ1-2	TRBV4-3	TRBD1	CASSQENMGTEGNYGYTF	TGCGCCAGCAGCCAAGAAAATATGGGGACAGAAGGGAACTATGGCTACACCTTC
few	TRBJ2-3	TRBV29-1	.	CSVAGYWGTDTQYF	TGCAGCGTTGCGGGCTATTGGGGCACAGATACGCAGTATTTT
few	TRBJ2-3	TRBV6-5	.	CASSYGGGADTQYF	TGTGCCAGCAGTTACGGTGGTGGGGCAGATACGCAGTATTTT
few	TRBJ1-5	TRBV5-6	.	CASTRRGADQPQHF	TGTGCCAGCACCCGGAGGGGGGCTGATCAGCCCCAGCATTTT
few	TRBJ2-5	TRBV2	TRBD1	CASGGQGSQETQYF	TGTGCCAGCGGAGGACAGGGGAGCCAAGAGACCCAGTACTTC
.	TRBJ2-7	TRBV4-3	.	CASSQDLPYEQYF	TGCGCCAGCAGCCAAGACCTGCCCTACGAGCAGTACTTC
.	TRBJ2-7	TRBV14	.	CASSQVSPIGNEQYF	TGTGCCAGCAGCCAAGTGTCACCAATAGGGAACGAGCAGTACTTC
.	TRBJ2-7	TRBV2	.	CASSESPGFSSYEQYF	TGTGCCAGCAGTGAATCCCCTGGTTTTAGCTCCTACGAGCAGTACTTC
.	TRBJ1-5	TRBV15	.	CATSRVAQPQHF	TGTGCCACCAGCAGGGTGGCTCAGCCCCAGCATTTT
.	TRBJ1-5	TRBV29-1	.	CASSRGTNQPQHF	TGCGCCTCTTCGAGGGGGACCAATCAGCCCCAGCATTTT
.	TRBJ2-3	TRBV10-2	TRBD2	CASSLTSGGPSTDTQYF	TGCGCCAGCAGCTTGACTAGCGGGGGCCCTAGCACAGATACGCAGTATTTT
few	TRBJ1-5	TRBV19	TRBD1	CASRRTGNQPQHF	TGTGCCAGTAGGAGGACAGGGAATCAGCCCCAGCATTTT
.	TRBJ2-3	TRBV30	TRBD1	CAWTPAWDRYTDTQYF	TGTGCCTGGACCCCCGCCTGGGACAGATACACAGATACGCAGTATTTT
.	TRBJ2-7	TRBV29-1	.	CSVRSPNSYEQYF	TGCAGCGTCCGATCCCCGAACTCCTACGAGCAGTACTTC
.	TRBJ2-1	TRBV30	.	CAWSLLGYNEQFF	TGTGCCTGGAGTCTATTGGGCTACAATGAGCAGTTCTTC
few	TRBJ2-7	TRBV12-5	.	CASGLGDPREQYF	TGTGCTAGTGGTTTGGGGGATCCTAGGGAGCAGTACTTC
few	TRBJ2-5	TRBV7-2	TRBD2	CASSRTRPSGGSEETQYF	TGTGCCAGCTCCCGAACTCGCCCTAGCGGGGGTTCTGAGGAGACCCAGTACTTC
.	TRBJ1-1	TRBV4-3	.	CASSQDGSEAFF	TGCGCCAGCAGCCAAGATGGCTCCGAAGCTTTCTTT
.	TRBJ2-6	TRBV7-9	.	CASSLTASGANVLTF	TGTGCCAGCAGCTTAACGGCCTCTGGGGCCAACGTCCTGACTTTC
many	TRBJ1-2	TRBV14	.	CASSQGPWDGYTF	TGTGCCAGCAGCCAAGGACCTTGGGATGGCTACACCTTC
few	TRBJ1-2	TRBV6-1	.	CASSDGLYVYTF	TGTGCCAGCAGTGATGGGTTATATGTCTACACCTTC
.	TRBJ2-6	TRBV29-1	.	CSVALDSSGANVLTF	TGCAGCGTGGCCCTAGACAGCTCTGGGGCCAACGTCCTGACTTTC
.	TRBJ2-3	TRBV29-1	.	CSVESATDTQYF	TGCAGCGTTGAAAGTGCGACAGATACGCAGTATTTT
.	TRBJ2-2	TRBV5-4	.	CASSRASNTGELFF	TGTGCCAGCAGTCGGGCTAGCAACACCGGGGAGCTGTTTTTT
few	TRBJ2-2	TRBV11-1	.	CASTNSGGESGELFF	TGTGCCAGCACCAACTCCGGAGGGGAATCCGGGGAGCTGTTTTTT
.	TRBJ1-1	TRBV29-1	.	CSALGPDEAFF	TGCAGCGCCTTGGGCCCGGATGAAGCTTTCTTT
.	TRBJ2-7	TRBV6-5	.	CASSYSHKEVEQYF	TGTGCCAGCAGTTACTCGCACAAGGAAGTCGAGCAGTACTTC
.	TRBJ2-1	TRBV29-1	.	CSVYHNEQFF	TGCAGCGTTTACCACAATGAGCAGTTCTTC
.	TRBJ1-5	TRBV5-6	TRBD1	CASSSWWAQGAKPQHF	TGTGCCAGCAGCTCTTGGTGGGCACAGGGGGCGAAGCCCCAGCATTTT
.	TRBJ1-1	TRBV29-1	.	CSVLGQLNTEAFF	TGCAGCGTTTTAGGACAGTTGAACACTGAAGCTTTCTTT